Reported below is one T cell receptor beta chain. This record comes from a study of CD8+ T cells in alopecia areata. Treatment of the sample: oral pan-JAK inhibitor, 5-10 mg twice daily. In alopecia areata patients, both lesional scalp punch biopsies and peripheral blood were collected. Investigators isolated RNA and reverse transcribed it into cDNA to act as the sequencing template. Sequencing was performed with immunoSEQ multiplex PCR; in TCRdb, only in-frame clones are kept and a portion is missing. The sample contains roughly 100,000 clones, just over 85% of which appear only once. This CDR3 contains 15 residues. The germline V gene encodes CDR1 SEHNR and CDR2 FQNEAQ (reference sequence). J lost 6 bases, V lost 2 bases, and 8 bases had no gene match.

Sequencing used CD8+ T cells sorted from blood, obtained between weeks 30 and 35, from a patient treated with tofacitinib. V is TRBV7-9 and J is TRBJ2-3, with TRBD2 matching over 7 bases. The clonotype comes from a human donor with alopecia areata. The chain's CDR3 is CASSLLEREGDTQYF. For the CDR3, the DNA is TGTGCCAGCAGCTTACTTGAGCGGGAAGGCGATACGCAGTATTTT.